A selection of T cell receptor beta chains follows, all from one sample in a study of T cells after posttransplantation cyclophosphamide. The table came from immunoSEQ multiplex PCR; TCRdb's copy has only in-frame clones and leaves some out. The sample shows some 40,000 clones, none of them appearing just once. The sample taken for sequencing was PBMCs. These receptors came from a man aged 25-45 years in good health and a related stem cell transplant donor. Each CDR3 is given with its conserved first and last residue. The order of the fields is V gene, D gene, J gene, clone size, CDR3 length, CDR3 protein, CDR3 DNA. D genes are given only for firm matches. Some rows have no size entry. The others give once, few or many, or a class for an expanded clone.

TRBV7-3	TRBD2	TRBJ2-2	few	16	CASSLLAGGPTGELFF	TGTGCCAGCAGCTTGCTAGCGGGGGGGCCCACCGGGGAGCTGTTTTTT
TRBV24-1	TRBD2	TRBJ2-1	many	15	CATSGERGGYNEQFF	TGTGCCACCAGTGGAGAGCGGGGGGGCTACAATGAGCAGTTCTTC
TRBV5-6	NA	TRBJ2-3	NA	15	CASSLEAKGADTQYF	TGTGCCAGCAGCTTGGAAGCCAAGGGGGCAGATACGCAGTATTTT
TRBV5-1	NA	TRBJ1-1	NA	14	CASSLEGRATEAFF	TGCGCCAGCAGCTTGGAGGGCAGGGCCACTGAAGCTTTCTTT
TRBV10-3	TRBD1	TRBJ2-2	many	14	CAISQGALTGELFF	TGTGCCATCAGCCAGGGGGCGCTGACCGGGGAGCTGTTTTTT
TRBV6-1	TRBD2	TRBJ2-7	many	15	CASSEFTSGSYEQYF	TGTGCCAGCAGTGAATTTACTAGCGGGTCCTACGAGCAGTACTTC
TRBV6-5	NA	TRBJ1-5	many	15	CASSTQASSNQPQHF	TGTGCCAGCAGTACACAGGCGAGTAGCAATCAGCCCCAGCATTTT
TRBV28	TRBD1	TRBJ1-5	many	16	CASSEPSGTANQPQHF	TGTGCCAGCAGTGAGCCCTCCGGGACAGCAAATCAGCCCCAGCATTTT
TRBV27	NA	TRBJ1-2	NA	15	CASSLRRGHNYGYTF	TGTGCCAGCAGTTTACGCAGGGGACATAACTATGGCTACACCTTC
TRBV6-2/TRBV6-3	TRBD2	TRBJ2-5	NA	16	CASSLSLAGGGETQYF	TGTGCCAGCAGCCTCTCCCTAGCGGGGGGAGGGGAGACCCAGTACTTC
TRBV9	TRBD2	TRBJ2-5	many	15	CASSVAGGGVETQYF	TGTGCCAGCAGCGTAGCTGGCGGGGGGGTGGAGACCCAGTACTTC
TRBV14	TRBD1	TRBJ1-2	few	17	CASSQVTGGNVVPGYTF	TGTGCCAGCAGCCAAGTGACAGGGGGCAACGTAGTTCCTGGCTACACCTTC
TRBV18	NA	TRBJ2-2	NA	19	CASSGQGGGITANTGELFF	TGTGCCAGCTCCGGTCAGGGTGGCGGCATTACCGCGAACACCGGGGAGCTGTTTTTT
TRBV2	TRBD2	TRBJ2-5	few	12	CASSVLGGAQYF	TGTGCCAGCAGTGTGTTGGGGGGGGCCCAGTACTTC
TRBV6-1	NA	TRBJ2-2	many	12	CASSEGIGELFF	TGTGCCAGCAGTGAAGGTATCGGGGAGCTGTTTTTT
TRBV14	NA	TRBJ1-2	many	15	CASSQSRGANYGYTF	TGTGCCAGCAGCCAAAGCCGAGGGGCTAACTATGGCTACACCTTC
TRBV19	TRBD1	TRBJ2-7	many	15	CASSLSGTGVYEQYF	TGTGCCAGTAGCCTAAGCGGGACAGGGGTGTACGAGCAGTACTTC
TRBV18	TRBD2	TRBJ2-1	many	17	CASSPPPSGGRYNEQFF	TGTGCCAGCTCACCACCGCCGAGCGGGGGGAGGTACAATGAGCAGTTCTTC
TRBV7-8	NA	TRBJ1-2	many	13	CASSLGASTGYTF	TGTGCCAGCAGCTTAGGGGCCTCTACCGGCTACACCTTC
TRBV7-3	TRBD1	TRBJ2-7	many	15	CASSDQGADMDEQYF	TGTGCCAGCAGCGACCAGGGGGCGGATATGGACGAGCAGTACTTC
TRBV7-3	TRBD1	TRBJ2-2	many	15	CASSFRDRGTGELFF	TGTGCCAGCAGCTTCCGGGACAGGGGAACGGGGGAGCTGTTTTTT
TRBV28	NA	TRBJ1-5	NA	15	CASSSTGFGNQPQHF	TGTGCCAGCAGTTCGACAGGCTTCGGGAATCAGCCCCAGCATTTT
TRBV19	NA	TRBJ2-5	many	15	CATSGSGLNGETQYF	TGTGCCACCTCGGGTAGCGGCTTAAACGGAGAGACCCAGTACTTC
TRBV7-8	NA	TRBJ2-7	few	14	CASSLDRGDYEQYF	TGTGCCAGCAGCTTAGATAGGGGAGACTACGAGCAGTACTTC
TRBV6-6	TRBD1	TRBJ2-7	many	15	CASRGPGTGSYEQYF	TGTGCCAGCAGGGGACCCGGGACAGGTTCCTACGAGCAGTACTTC
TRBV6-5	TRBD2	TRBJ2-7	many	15	CASSYSRTSGVEQYF	TGTGCCAGCAGTTACTCGAGGACTAGCGGGGTCGAGCAGTACTTC
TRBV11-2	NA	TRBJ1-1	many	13	CASSLKTATEAFF	TGTGCCAGCAGCTTAAAGACAGCCACTGAAGCTTTCTTT
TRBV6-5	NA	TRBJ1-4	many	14	CASSRRVKGEKLFF	TGTGCCAGCAGTCGCAGGGTTAAAGGTGAAAAACTGTTTTTT
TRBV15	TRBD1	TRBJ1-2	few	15	CATSREGTGVSGYTF	TGTGCCACCAGCAGAGAGGGGACAGGAGTTTCGGGCTACACCTTC
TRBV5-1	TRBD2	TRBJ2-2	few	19	CASSATRGAGALNTGELFF	TGCGCCAGCAGCGCAACGCGGGGGGCCGGTGCCTTGAACACCGGGGAGCTGTTTTTT
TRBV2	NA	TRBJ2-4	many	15	CASSKTVLAKNIQYF	TGTGCCAGCAGTAAGACAGTGTTAGCCAAAAACATTCAGTACTTC
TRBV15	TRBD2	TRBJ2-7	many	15	CATSRTGTSNYEQYF	TGTGCCACCAGCAGGACCGGGACTAGTAACTACGAGCAGTACTTC
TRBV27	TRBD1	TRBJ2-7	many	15	CASSPRTGGPYEQYF	TGTGCCAGCAGCCCCCGGACAGGGGGTCCCTACGAGCAGTACTTC
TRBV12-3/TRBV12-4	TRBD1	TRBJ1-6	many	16	CASSSTRDRNASPLHF	TGTGCCAGCAGTTCGACTCGGGACAGAAACGCGTCACCCCTCCACTTT
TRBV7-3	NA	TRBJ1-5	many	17	CASSHKGKRGSNQPQHF	TGTGCCAGCAGCCACAAGGGAAAGCGGGGGAGCAATCAGCCCCAGCATTTT
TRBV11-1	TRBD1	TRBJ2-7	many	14	CASSQGGQGNEQYF	TGTGCCAGCAGCCAGGGAGGACAGGGAAACGAGCAGTACTTC
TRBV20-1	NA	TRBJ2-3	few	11	CSAKNLSTQYF	TGCAGTGCTAAAAATTTATCCACGCAGTATTTT
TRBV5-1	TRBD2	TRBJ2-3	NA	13	CASTPAGADTQYF	TGCGCCAGCACACCCGCGGGGGCAGATACGCAGTATTTT
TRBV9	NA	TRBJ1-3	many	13	CASSATTGNTIYF	TGTGCCAGCAGCGCTACCACTGGAAACACCATATATTTT